One and the same sample provided the 26 T cell receptor beta chains below, sequenced in a study of PD-1 blockade in classical Hodgkin lymphoma. Every patient relapsed after autologous stem cell transplantation, and brentuximab vedotin exposure varied. Assay used: immunoSEQ multiplex PCR; TCRdb lists only in-frame clones, some missing. The sample records around 91,000 clones, about 89% being singletons. Sequenced here: peripheral blood mononuclear cells (PBMCs), sampled at baseline. The receptors derive from a human donor with classical Hodgkin lymphoma.

This CDR3 reads CASSYLGGGTGELFF. In DNA form, the CDR3 reads TGTGCCAGCAGTTACCTTGGGGGTGGCACCGGGGAGCTGTTTTTT. The chain employs TRBV6-5 and TRBJ2-2; D may be TRBD1 or TRBD2 (5 bases each). CDR1 is MNHEY and CDR2 is SVGAGI in the germline V gene. Deletions cut 2 bases from V and 4 bases from J, with 11 bases between. The CDR3 contains 15 residues.

CDR3 region: CASSRGQGNTGELFF. DNA of the CDR3: TGTGCCAGCAGCCGTGGACAGGGAAACACCGGGGAGCTGTTTTTT. This chain uses TRBV6-1 with TRBJ2-2; 8 bases fit TRBD1. Trimming cost V 6 bases and J 2 bases; bases outside gene matches: 5. This CDR3 region has 15 residues. Germline CDR1 MNHNS, CDR2 SASEGT.

The rearrangement uses TRBV18 and TRBJ1-1; tentative D call: TRBD1 (6 bases). With 5 bases removed from V and 3 bases from J, the gap between germline ends came to 10 bases. CDR1 is KGHSH and CDR2 is LQKENI in the germline V gene. This CDR3 region has 13 residues. The CDR3 loop is CASSTQGYTEAFF. CDR3 bases: TGTGCCAGCTCAACACAGGGATACACTGAAGCTTTCTTT.

V usage is TRBV5-1 and J usage is TRBJ2-7; D remains ambiguous. The V gene lost 3 bases and the J gene lost 0 bases, with 13 bases spanning the gap. This CDR3 region has 15 residues. Germline V lookup: CDR1 SGHRS, CDR2 YFSETQ. CDR3 protein: CASSSQDGSSYEQYF. In DNA, the CDR3 is TGCGCCAGCAGCTCGCAGGACGGGTCCTCCTACGAGCAGTACTTC.

J is TRBJ2-5 and V is TRBV4-2, with D perhaps matching TRBD1 or TRBD2 (5 bases each). Trimming removed 4 bases from V and 0 bases from J, with 9 bases in between. The CDR3 is 14 amino acids. The germline gives CDR1 LGHNA, CDR2 YNFKEQ. The CDR3 spells CASSPWDHQETQYF. The CDR3 nucleotides are TGTGCCAGCAGCCCGTGGGACCACCAAGAGACCCAGTACTTC.

This clone has more than one count but fewer than ten. The rearrangement uses TRBV5-4 and TRBJ2-3, with D perhaps TRBD2 (6 bases). V was shortened by 8 bases and J by 5 bases, with 12 bases between the two germline ends. Germline assignment: CDR1 SGHNT and CDR2 YYREEE (reference sequence). The CDR3 sequence is 12 residues long. CDR3 DNA sequence: TGTGCCAGATACGGCGGGGAAGATACGCAGTATTTT. Its translation: CARYGGEDTQYF.

This chain uses TRBV12-5 with TRBJ2-7, with D perhaps matching TRBD2 (6 bases). CDR1 and CDR2 from the germline V gene are LGHNT and FRNRAP. The CDR3 covers 17 residues. Trimming cost V 4 bases and J 6 bases, with 25 bases left between them. CDR3 coding DNA: TGTGCTAGTGGTTACCACCGTGGGACCCGGTTCGGGAGCGAGCAGTACTTC. This gives the protein CASGYHRGTRFGSEQYF.

J is TRBJ2-7 and V is TRBV28, with D perhaps being TRBD1 or TRBD2 (7 bases each). Germline lookup yields CDR1 MDHEN and CDR2 SYDVKM. The V end lost 6 bases, the J end lost 3 bases, and 18 bases lay between the germline ends. The CDR3 is 15 amino acids. CDR3 protein: CASSLGQGGIYEQYF. CDR3 DNA sequence: TGTGCCAGCAGCCTCGGGCAGGGGGGGATCTACGAGCAGTACTTC.

The rearrangement uses TRBV11-2 and TRBJ2-7, with D tentatively TRBD1 (5 bases). The CDR3 totals 14 residues. Germline V gene lookup returns CDR1 SGHAT and CDR2 FQNNGV. Deletions cut 4 bases from V and 6 bases from J, with 16 bases between. DNA for the CDR3: TGTGCCAGCAGCTCGTGGGGCTGGGCCCTCGAGCAGTACTTC. Its protein is CASSSWGWALEQYF. Full variable domain (rest looked up from reference TRBV11-2 and TRBJ2-7): EAGVAQSPRYKIIEKRQSVAFWCNPISGHATLYWYQQILGQGPKLLIQFQNNGVVDDSQLPKDRFSAERLKGVDSTLKIQPAKLEDSAVYLCASSSWGWALEQYFGPGTRLTVT.

The V and J genes are TRBV9 and TRBJ2-1; D is ambiguous. The CDR3 covers 18 residues. CDR1 and CDR2 (germline): SGDLS, YYNGEE. Trimming took 0 bases from V and 4 from J, leaving 20 bases between them. The CDR3: CASSVAPGNQVGYNEQFF. The DNA of the CDR3 is TGTGCCAGCAGCGTAGCCCCTGGAAACCAAGTAGGTTACAATGAGCAGTTCTTC.

The chain uses TRBV10-2 and TRBJ1-1; 10 bases are a match to TRBD1. CDR3 length equals 17 residues. Germline lookup yields CDR1 WSHSY and CDR2 SAAADI. V lost 3 bases, J lost 0 bases, and 7 bases stayed unmatched. The CDR3: CASSDRGQGVMNTEAFF. The CDR3 coding sequence is TGCGCCAGCAGTGACCGAGGACAGGGGGTCATGAACACTGAAGCTTTCTTT.

This sequence joins TRBV6-5 and TRBJ1-6; D is unclear. The V end lost 3 bases, the J end lost 9 bases, and 18 bases lay between the germline ends. Germline loops: CDR1 MNHEY, CDR2 SVGAGI. CDR3 length: 16 amino acids. DNA of the CDR3: TGTGCCAGCAGTTATAGTCCGCCCAGTGGCCCTTCACCCCTCCACTTT. Translated, it gives CASSYSPPSGPSPLHF.

This clone was detected once. The CDR3 sequence: CASSQEFWTGGQYEQYF. Written as DNA, the CDR3 is TGTGCCAGCAGCCAAGAGTTCTGGACAGGGGGCCAATACGAGCAGTACTTC. The chain uses TRBV14 and TRBJ2-7; 11 nucleotides line up with TRBD1. V was clipped by 0 bases and J by 4 bases; unmatched bases: 8. The V gene's germline CDR1 is SGHDN and CDR2 FVKESK. The CDR3 totals 17 residues. Filled out from reference TRBV14 and TRBJ2-7, the complete variable domain reads EAGVTQFPSHSVIEKGQTVTLRCDPISGHDNLYWYRRVMGKEIKFLLHFVKESKQDESGMPNNRFLAERTGGTYSTLKVQPAELEDSGVYFCASSQEFWTGGQYEQYFGPGTRLTVT.

This chain joins TRBV28 and TRBJ1-1, with TRBD1 as a possible D gene (5 bases). The CDR3 spans 14 residues. V was trimmed by 7 bases and J by 6 bases, leaving 18 bases between them. Germline lookup yields CDR1 MDHEN and CDR2 SYDVKM. As DNA, the CDR3 is TGTGCCAGCACCGCTTTCAGGGCATCAGCTGAAGCTTTCTTT. Translated, it gives CASTAFRASAEAFF.

This rearrangement joins TRBV5-1 to TRBJ1-2; 8 bases are a match to TRBD1. CDR1 is SGHRS, CDR2 YFSETQ, per germline. This CDR3 is built from 16 residues. The junction had 9 bases not matched to a gene; V was cut back by 3 bases and J by 2 bases. This CDR3 reads CASSWGDRTANYGYTF. CDR3 sequence (DNA): TGCGCCAGCAGCTGGGGGGACAGGACGGCAAACTATGGCTACACCTTC.

This clone came up once. V gene TRBV5-1 combines with J gene TRBJ1-3, with D possibly matching TRBD1 (6 bases). V lost 0 bases, J lost 4 bases, and 14 bases lay in between. CDR3 length: 16 amino acids. Germline CDR1 reads SGHRS; CDR2 reads YFSETQ. CDR3 region: CASSLERTEPGNTIYF. The CDR3 bases are TGCGCCAGCAGCTTGGAAAGGACAGAGCCAGGAAACACCATATATTTT. Full variable domain (outside the CDR3, taken from reference TRBV5-1 and TRBJ1-3): KAGVTQTPRYLIKTRGQQVTLSCSPISGHRSVSWYQQTPGQGLQFLFEYFSETQRNKGNFPGRFSGRQFSNSRSEMNVSTLELGDSALYLCASSLERTEPGNTIYFGEGSWLTVV.

V and J are TRBV4-3 and TRBJ2-5; 9 nucleotides agree with TRBD2. The V and J ends lost 2 bases and 4 bases, in that order; junction bases with no gene match: 17. The CDR3 loop spans 19 amino acids. CDR1 LGHNA and CDR2 YSLEER come from the germline V gene. For the CDR3, the DNA is TGCGCCAGCAGCCAATTTCACGCGGGGTTAGCGGGAGAGGGAGAGACCCAGTACTTC. Its translation: CASSQFHAGLAGEGETQYF.

V gene TRBV4-3 combines with J gene TRBJ1-2; a weak D match, TRBD1 (5 bases). Germline V lookup: CDR1 LGHNA, CDR2 YSLEER. The CDR3 totals 15 residues. V lost 0 bases, J lost 4 bases, and 12 bases lay in between. Written as DNA, the CDR3 is TGCGCCAGCAGCCAAGATGAGGCAGGGCCCTATGGCTACACCTTC. As protein: CASSQDEAGPYGYTF.

This rearrangement joins TRBV10-2 to TRBJ2-7; TRBD2 matches at 9 bases. The ends lost 6 bases at V and 1 base at J; junction bases unmatched: 1. The CDR3 is 13 residues long. CDR1 is WSHSY, CDR2 SAAADI, per germline. This CDR3 is CASRTSGSYEQYF. The CDR3, as DNA: TGCGCCAGCAGGACTAGCGGTTCCTACGAGCAGTACTTC.

The chain uses TRBV11-2 and TRBJ1-1; the D is unclear. This CDR3 spans 15 amino acids. Trimming pared 3 bases from V and 4 bases from J, leaving 15 bases between. The germline CDR1 and CDR2 sequences are SGHAT and FQNNGV. The CDR3 here is CASSFLSYKATEAFF. CDR3 DNA sequence: TGTGCCAGCAGCTTTCTCTCTTACAAAGCCACTGAAGCTTTCTTT.

This chain connects TRBV5-4 to TRBJ1-4, with D maybe TRBD1 (5 bases). The length of the CDR3 is 12 residues. CDR1 and CDR2 (germline): SGHNT, YYREEE (reference sequence). Trimming cost V 7 bases and J 7 bases, with 11 bases left between them. The CDR3 loop is CASGRDGEKLFF. DNA of the CDR3: TGTGCCAGCGGAAGGGACGGTGAAAAACTGTTTTTT.

The chain combines TRBV2 with TRBJ1-1; D ambiguous. Germline V gene sequence: CDR1 SNHLY, CDR2 FYNNEI. V was pared by 1 base and J by 11 bases, with 14 bases between. The CDR3 sequence is 13 residues long. This chain's CDR3 is CASSEDLVEDAFF. As DNA, the CDR3 is TGTGCCAGCAGTGAAGACCTCGTCGAGGATGCTTTCTTT.

The chain joins TRBV15 to TRBJ2-7; D call uncertain. CDR3 length: 12 residues. CDR1 is LNHNV, CDR2 YYDKDF, per germline (reference sequence). Trimming pared 8 bases from V and 0 bases from J, leaving 8 bases between. The CDR3 region is CATARSSYEQYF. The DNA of the CDR3 is TGTGCCACCGCACGGAGCTCCTACGAGCAGTACTTC.

This chain uses TRBV5-1 with TRBJ2-2; 11 bases align to TRBD1. CDR1 and CDR2 from the germline V gene are SGHRS and YFSETQ. J was trimmed by 6 bases and V by 3 bases; bases with no gene match: 4. This CDR3 is 15 amino acids long. In nucleotides, the CDR3 is TGCGCCAGCAGCTGGACAGGGGGCGCGGCCGGGGAGCTGTTTTTT. It specifies CASSWTGGAAGELFF.

This clone has a handful of counts. This chain links TRBV25-1 with TRBJ2-4; D is perhaps TRBD1 (5 bases). The CDR3 runs to 13 residues. CDR1 is MGHDK, CDR2 SYGVNS, per germline. Trimming took off 3 bases at V and 9 bases at J, with 12 bases between the two ends. Here the CDR3 DNA reads TGTGCCAGCAGTGATTCAGGGTTACTCATTCAGTACTTC. Translating it yields CASSDSGLLIQYF.

The V gene is TRBV29-1, the J gene TRBJ2-3, with TRBD1 as a possible D gene (5 bases). Germline-derived CDR1 and CDR2 are SQVTM and ANQGSEA. V was trimmed by 6 bases and J by 2 bases, leaving 21 bases between them. CDR3 length: 16 amino acids. CDR3 in amino acids: CSVRSPFQGITDTQYF. CDR3 in DNA: TGCAGCGTGCGTTCCCCGTTCCAGGGAATCACAGATACGCAGTATTTT.